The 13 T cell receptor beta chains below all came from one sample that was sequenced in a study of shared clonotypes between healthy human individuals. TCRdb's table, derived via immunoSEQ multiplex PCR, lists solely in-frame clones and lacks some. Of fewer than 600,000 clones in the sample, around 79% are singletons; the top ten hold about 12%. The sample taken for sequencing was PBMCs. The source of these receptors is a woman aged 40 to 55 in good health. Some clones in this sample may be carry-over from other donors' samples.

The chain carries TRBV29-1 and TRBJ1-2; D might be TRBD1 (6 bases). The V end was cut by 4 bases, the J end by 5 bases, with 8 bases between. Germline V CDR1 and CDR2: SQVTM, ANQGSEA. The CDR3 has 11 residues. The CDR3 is CSVAGQYGYTF. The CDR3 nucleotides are TGCAGCGTTGCCGGACAGTATGGCTACACCTTC.

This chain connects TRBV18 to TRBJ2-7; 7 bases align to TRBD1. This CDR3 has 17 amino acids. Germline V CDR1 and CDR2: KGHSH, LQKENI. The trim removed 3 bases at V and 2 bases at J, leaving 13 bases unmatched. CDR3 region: CASSPTTGPRATYEQYF. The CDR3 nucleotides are TGTGCCAGCTCACCGACGACAGGGCCGAGGGCCACCTACGAGCAGTACTTC.

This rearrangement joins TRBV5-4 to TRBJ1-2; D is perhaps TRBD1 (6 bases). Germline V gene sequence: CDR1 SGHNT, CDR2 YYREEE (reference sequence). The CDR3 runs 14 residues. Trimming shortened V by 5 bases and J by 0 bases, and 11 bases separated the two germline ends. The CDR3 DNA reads TGTGCCAGCAGGCCAGACAGGTCTAACTATGGCTACACCTTC. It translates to CASRPDRSNYGYTF.

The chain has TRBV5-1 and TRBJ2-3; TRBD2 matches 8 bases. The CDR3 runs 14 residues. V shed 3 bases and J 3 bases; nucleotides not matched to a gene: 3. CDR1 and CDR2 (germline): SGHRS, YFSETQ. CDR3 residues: CASSSAGVTDTQYF. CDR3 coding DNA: TGCGCCAGCAGCTCAGCGGGAGTGACAGATACGCAGTATTTT.

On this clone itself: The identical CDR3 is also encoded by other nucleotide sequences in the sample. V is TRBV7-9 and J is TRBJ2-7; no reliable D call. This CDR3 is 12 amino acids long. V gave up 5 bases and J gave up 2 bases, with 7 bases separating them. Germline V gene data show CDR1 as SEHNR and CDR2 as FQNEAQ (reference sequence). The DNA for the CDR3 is TGTGCCAGCAGCCCAGGACCCTACGAGCAGTACTTC. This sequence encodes CASSPGPYEQYF.

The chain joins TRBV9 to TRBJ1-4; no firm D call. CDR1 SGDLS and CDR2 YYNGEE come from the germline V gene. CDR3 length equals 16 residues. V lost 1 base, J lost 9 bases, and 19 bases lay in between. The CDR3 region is CASSVRVVLMGKKLFF. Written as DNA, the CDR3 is TGTGCCAGCAGCGTACGAGTTGTCCTCATGGGGAAAAAACTGTTTTTT.

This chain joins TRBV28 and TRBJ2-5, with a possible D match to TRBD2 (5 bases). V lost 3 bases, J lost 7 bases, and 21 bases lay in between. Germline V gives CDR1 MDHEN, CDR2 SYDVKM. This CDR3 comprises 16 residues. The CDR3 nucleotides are TGTGCCAGCAGTTTCGACACACTAGATGCAAGATGGACCCAGTACTTC. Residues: CASSFDTLDARWTQYF.

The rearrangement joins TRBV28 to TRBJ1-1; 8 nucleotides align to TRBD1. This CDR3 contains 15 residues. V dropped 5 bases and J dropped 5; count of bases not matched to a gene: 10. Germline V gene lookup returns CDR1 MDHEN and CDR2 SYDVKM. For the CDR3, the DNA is TGTGCCAGCAGTCCCCTTAGCAGGGGGCGGACTGAAGCTTTCTTT. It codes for CASSPLSRGRTEAFF.

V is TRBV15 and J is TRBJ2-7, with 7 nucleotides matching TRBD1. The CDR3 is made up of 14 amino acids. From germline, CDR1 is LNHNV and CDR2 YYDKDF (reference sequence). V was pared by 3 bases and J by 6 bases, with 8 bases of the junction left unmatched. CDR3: CATSSPTGPSEQYF. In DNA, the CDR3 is TGTGCCACCAGCAGTCCGACAGGGCCCAGCGAGCAGTACTTC.

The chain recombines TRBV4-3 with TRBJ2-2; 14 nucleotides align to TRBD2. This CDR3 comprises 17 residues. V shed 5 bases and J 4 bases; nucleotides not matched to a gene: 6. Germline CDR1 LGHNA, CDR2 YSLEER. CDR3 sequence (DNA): TGCGCCAGCAGCTTCGGGACTAGCGGGAGTAGCACCGGGGAGCTGTTTTTT. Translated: CASSFGTSGSSTGELFF.

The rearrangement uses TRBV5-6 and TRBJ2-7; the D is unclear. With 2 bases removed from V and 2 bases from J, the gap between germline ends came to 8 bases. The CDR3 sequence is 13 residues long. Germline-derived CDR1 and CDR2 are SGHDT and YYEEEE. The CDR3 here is CASSFRQAYEQYF. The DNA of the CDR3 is TGTGCCAGCAGCTTTAGGCAGGCCTACGAGCAGTACTTC.

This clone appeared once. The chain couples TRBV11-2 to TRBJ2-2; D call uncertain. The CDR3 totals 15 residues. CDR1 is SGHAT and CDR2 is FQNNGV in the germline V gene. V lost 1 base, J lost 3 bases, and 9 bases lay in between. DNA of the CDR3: TGTGCCAGCAGCTTAGTTGACGGGTACACCGGGGAGCTGTTTTTT. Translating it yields CASSLVDGYTGELFF.

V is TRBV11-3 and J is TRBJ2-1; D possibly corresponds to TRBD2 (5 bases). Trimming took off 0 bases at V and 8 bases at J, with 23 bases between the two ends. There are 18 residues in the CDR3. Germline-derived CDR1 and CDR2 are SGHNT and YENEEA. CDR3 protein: CASSLEAQSGGEVDEQFF. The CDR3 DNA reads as TGTGCCAGCAGCTTAGAGGCTCAGAGCGGAGGCGAGGTGGATGAGCAGTTCTTC.